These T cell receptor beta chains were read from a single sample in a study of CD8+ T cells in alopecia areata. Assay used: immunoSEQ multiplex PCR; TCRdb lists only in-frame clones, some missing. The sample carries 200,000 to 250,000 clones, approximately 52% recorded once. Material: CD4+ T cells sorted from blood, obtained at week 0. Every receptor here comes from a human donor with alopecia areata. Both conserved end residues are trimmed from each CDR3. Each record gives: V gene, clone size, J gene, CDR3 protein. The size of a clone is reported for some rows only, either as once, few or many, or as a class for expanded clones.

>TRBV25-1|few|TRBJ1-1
ASSEFGDTEAF
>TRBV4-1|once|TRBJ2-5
ASSQPGTTQETQY
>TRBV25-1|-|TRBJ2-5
ASSLTGLDQTQY
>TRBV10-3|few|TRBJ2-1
AISRDRGNEQF
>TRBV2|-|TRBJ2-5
ASAREPSGIKTQY
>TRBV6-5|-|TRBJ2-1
ASSSSRVREQF
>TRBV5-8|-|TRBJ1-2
ASSLYPGTGVGYT
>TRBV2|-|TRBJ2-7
ASSALSGGGYEQY
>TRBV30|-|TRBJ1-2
ISGEGYT
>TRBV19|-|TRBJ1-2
ASSWQGWDGYT
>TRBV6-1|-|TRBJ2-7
ASSEAGSGWFGEQY
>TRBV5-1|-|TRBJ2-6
ASSLGTWDRPFSGANVLT
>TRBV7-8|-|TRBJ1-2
ASSFGGGYT
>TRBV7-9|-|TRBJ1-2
ASSSTGLHYGYT
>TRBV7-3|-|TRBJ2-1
ASSLPGLAGEGEGEQF
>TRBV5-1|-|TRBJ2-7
ASSLDSPYEQY
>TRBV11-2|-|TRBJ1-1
ASSIMRVRNTEAF
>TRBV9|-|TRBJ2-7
ASSQNPGQGYEQY
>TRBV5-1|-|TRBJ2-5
ASSYIAGGVRETQY
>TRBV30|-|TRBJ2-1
AWSSRLAGPYNEQF
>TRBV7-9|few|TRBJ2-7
ASSSGGSSYEQY
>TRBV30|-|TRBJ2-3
AWSVEDTQY
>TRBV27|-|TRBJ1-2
ASSPYDVVGPYGYT
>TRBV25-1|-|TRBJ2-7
ASSGFPYEQY
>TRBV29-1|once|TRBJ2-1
SVLTAYNEQF
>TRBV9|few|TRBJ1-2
ASSVGQGTYGYT
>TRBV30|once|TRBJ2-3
AWLPGLAGTDTQY
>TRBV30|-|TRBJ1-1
AWSAGGTKAF
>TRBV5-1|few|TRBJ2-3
ASSSQLLAGGSSTDTQY
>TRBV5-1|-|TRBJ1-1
ASSLEGLNTEAF
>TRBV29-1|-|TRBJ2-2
SAIWRGANTGELF
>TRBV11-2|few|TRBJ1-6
ASSLVVNNSPLH
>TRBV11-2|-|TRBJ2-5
ASSLALEGETQY
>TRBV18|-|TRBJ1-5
ASSPTNTYSNQPQH
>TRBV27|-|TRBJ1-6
ASTREVNSPLH
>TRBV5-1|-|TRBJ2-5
ASSLAGSGTHLRQTQY
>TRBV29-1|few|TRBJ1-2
SVGDPPGISYGYT